This T cell receptor (beta chain) was captured by sequencing in a study of T cell responses to AZD1222 COVID-19 vaccine. Assay used: immunoSEQ multiplex PCR; TCRdb lists only in-frame clones, some missing. This sample carries around 140,000 clones, roughly 89% of them seen once, and the ten largest clones take around 1.7%. Remarks on this clone: Its antigen is as yet unknown.

Trimming shortened V by 4 bases and J by 1 base, and 13 bases separated the two germline ends. Looked up from germline, CDR1 is MDHEN and CDR2 is SYDVKM. The CDR3 is 15 amino acids. Study results and limitations: Females made up more of the donors, who were largely white British, and clonal diversity may have come out too low.

The rearrangement uses TRBV28 and TRBJ2-5, with no clear D. The receptor comes from an adult who received the AZD1222 COVID-19 vaccine. The sequenced sample was peripheral blood, obtained 28 days after the second AZD1222 dose. The CDR3 DNA reads TGTGCCAGCAGTTCTCTTTTCGACCCCCAAGAGACCCAGTACTTC. Amino acid sequence: CASSSLFDPQETQYF.